These 14 T cell receptor beta chains share one sample of origin, sequenced in a study of blood T cell repertoires in COVID-19. TCRdb keeps only in-frame clones here, not all; method: immunoSEQ multiplex PCR. The table includes under 300,000 clones, 86% detected once. The source material was peripheral blood. The receptors shown here come from a man aged 18 to 35 with active or convalescent COVID-19.

The V call is TRBV27, the J call TRBJ2-1; TRBD2 aligns across 10 bases. The CDR3 consists of 15 residues. CDR1 is MNHEY, CDR2 SMNVEV, per germline (reference sequence). The V and J ends lost 5 bases and 2 bases, in that order; junction bases with no gene match: 3. The CDR3: CASSASGSTYNEQFF. The CDR3 DNA reads TGTGCCAGCAGTGCTAGCGGGAGCACCTACAATGAGCAGTTCTTC.

The genes are TRBV5-5 and TRBJ2-5; 9 nucleotides align to TRBD1. V shed 7 bases and J 4 bases; nucleotides not matched to a gene: 8. The germline gives CDR1 SGHKS, CDR2 YYEKEE (reference sequence). The CDR3 extends over 14 amino acids. CDR3 sequence: CASAGQGGGETQYF. The CDR3 nucleotides read TGTGCCAGCGCGGGACAGGGTGGAGGAGAGACCCAGTACTTC.

The rearrangement uses TRBV27 and TRBJ1-1, with 7 positions matching TRBD1. CDR1 and CDR2 (germline): MNHEY, SMNVEV (reference sequence). V lost 4 bases and J lost 6; bases outside the gene matches: 14. This CDR3 has 16 residues. CDR3: CASSSVQGGLVAEAFF. The CDR3 DNA is TGTGCCAGCAGTTCCGTGCAGGGGGGTCTCGTCGCTGAAGCTTTCTTT.

The V and J genes are TRBV20-1 and TRBJ2-5; 9 nucleotides align to TRBD1. The germline gives CDR1 DFQATT, CDR2 SNEGSKA (reference sequence). The CDR3 totals 15 residues. J lost 7 bases, V lost 3 bases, and 12 bases had no gene match. The DNA for the CDR3 is TGCAGTGCTAGTTTCCTGGGACAGGGCTACGGGACCCAGTACTTC. Its protein is CSASFLGQGYGTQYF.

The V call is TRBV9, the J call TRBJ2-7; the match to TRBD2 covers 9 bases. The germline V gene encodes CDR1 SGDLS and CDR2 YYNGEE. This CDR3 contains 16 residues. After removal of 0 bases from V and 1 base from J, the junction contained 5 bases not matched to a gene. The CDR3 nucleotides read TGTGCCAGCAGCGTAGAGGCGGGGGGGTTGTCCTACGAGCAGTACTTC. It specifies CASSVEAGGLSYEQYF.

The CDR3 DNA reads as TGCGCCAGCAGTCTCCTGAATGAAAAACTGTTTTTT. Translated: CASSLLNEKLFF. This chain connects TRBV23-1 to TRBJ1-4, with D hard to call. TRBV23-1 is annotated as an ORF whose role is uncertain. CDR3 size: 12 residues. Trimming took off 4 bases at V and 5 bases at J, with 5 bases between the two ends.

The CDR3 nucleotides are TGTGCCAGCACCCGAACCACAGGGGCCCGACCCTACGAGCAGTACTTC. Protein product: CASTRTTGARPYEQYF. This rearrangement joins TRBV27 to TRBJ2-7, with 7 bases matching TRBD1. V lost 7 bases and J lost 2; bases outside the gene matches: 14. The CDR3 spans 16 residues. The germline CDR1 and CDR2 sequences are MNHEY and SMNVEV (reference sequence).

This clone was seen a single time. The genes are TRBV10-3 and TRBJ1-2; the match to TRBD1 covers 7 bases. This CDR3 has 16 amino acids. Germline CDR1 reads ENHRY; CDR2 reads SYGVKD. The trim removed 3 bases at V and 0 bases at J, leaving 7 bases unmatched. CDR3 nucleotides: TGTGCCATCAGTGAAGGAACAGGGGAATCTAACTATGGCTACACCTTC. This sequence encodes CAISEGTGESNYGYTF.

The gene calls are TRBV18 and TRBJ1-1, with D possibly TRBD1 on 5 matching bases. Germline CDR1 is KGHSH and CDR2 is LQKENI. Trimming removed 1 base at V and 5 bases at J, with 8 bases between. This CDR3 contains 13 residues. CDR3 protein: CASSPLTATEAFF. CDR3 nucleotide sequence: TGTGCCAGCTCACCACTGACAGCTACTGAAGCTTTCTTT. The full variable domain, completed using reference TRBV18 and TRBJ1-1, is NAGVMQNPRHLVRRRGQEARLRCSPMKGHSHVYWYRQLPEEGLKFMVYLQKENIIDESGMPKERFSAEFPKEGPSILRIQQVVRGDSAAYFCASSPLTATEAFFGQGTRLTVV.

The gene calls are TRBV29-1 and TRBJ2-7; D remains ambiguous. This CDR3 spans 12 amino acids. V was shortened by 7 bases and J by 5 bases, with 15 bases between the two germline ends. The germline V gene encodes CDR1 SQVTM and CDR2 ANQGSEA. The CDR3, as DNA: TGCAGCGATCAGCACAGTGGAAACGAGCAGTACTTC. This translates into CSDQHSGNEQYF.

The rearrangement links TRBV11-2 to TRBJ1-4; TRBD1 aligns across 7 bases. The CDR3 covers 14 residues. V was pared by 6 bases and J by 8 bases, with 9 bases of the junction left unmatched. CDR1 and CDR2 (germline): SGHAT, FQNNGV. CDR3 region: CASSLYTGAEKLFF. The CDR3 nucleotides are TGTGCCAGCAGTTTGTATACAGGGGCCGAAAAACTGTTTTTT.

V is TRBV10-2 and J is TRBJ2-3; no definite D call. Germline V gene lookup returns CDR1 WSHSY and CDR2 SAAADI. V lost 4 bases to trimming and J lost 6 bases, with 11 bases between them. The CDR3 contains 13 residues. The DNA of the CDR3 is TGCGCCAGCAGTGGCCCCCCTAGGGATACGCAGTATTTT. Its translation: CASSGPPRDTQYF.

The V and J genes are TRBV27 and TRBJ2-5; 8 nucleotides align to TRBD1. This CDR3 has 16 residues. Germline lookup yields CDR1 MNHEY and CDR2 SMNVEV (reference sequence). The V segment lost 5 bases and the J segment 5 bases; nucleotides outside the gene matches: 13. CDR3 bases: TGTGCCAGCAGTCTTAACGGGGACAGGAGGAGGGAGACCCAGTACTTC. This translates into CASSLNGDRRRETQYF.

V is TRBV29-1 and J is TRBJ2-5; D call uncertain. V lost 7 bases, J lost 1 base, and 4 bases lay in between. The CDR3 contains 10 residues. CDR1 and CDR2 (germline): SQVTM, ANQGSEA. The CDR3 sequence: CSGAQETQYF. CDR3 nucleotides: TGCAGCGGGGCCCAAGAGACCCAGTACTTC.